One sample yielded the 27 T cell receptor beta chains listed below, sequenced in a study of shared clonotypes between healthy human individuals. Profiling relied on immunoSEQ multiplex PCR, and the TCRdb table lists in-frame clones only, not all of them. Of about 580,000 clones listed, 98% are singletons. Terminally differentiated effector memory CD45RA+ cells were excluded from the naive CD8 cells, which were CD45RO-negative and positively selected for CCR7. Sequenced sample: naive CD8+ T cells sorted from blood. Receptors originate from a man younger than 45 in good health.

The chain uses TRBV5-1 and TRBJ2-1, with D hard to call. CDR1 and CDR2 (germline): SGHRS, YFSETQ. V lost 0 bases and J 5 bases, leaving 3 bases between the germline ends. The CDR3 loop spans 12 amino acids. The CDR3 DNA reads as TGCGCCAGCAGCTTGGTGGACAATGAGCAGTTCTTC. Amino acid sequence: CASSLVDNEQFF.

This sequence joins TRBV7-6 and TRBJ2-7; TRBD1 might be the D (5 bases). CDR3 size: 13 residues. V was shortened by 3 bases and J by 7 bases, with 13 bases between the two germline ends. Germline V gene sequence: CDR1 SGHVS, CDR2 FNYEAQ. The CDR3, as DNA: TGTGCCAGCAGCTTGTCTCCCAGGGTAGAGCAGTACTTC. Amino acid sequence: CASSLSPRVEQYF.

The V and J genes are TRBV28 and TRBJ1-1; D gene ambiguous. The V end was cut by 2 bases, the J end by 0 bases, with 4 bases between. This CDR3 spans 13 amino acids. Germline V gives CDR1 MDHEN, CDR2 SYDVKM. CDR3 residues: CASSLVLNTEAFF. The CDR3 region has the DNA TGTGCCAGCAGTTTAGTATTGAACACTGAAGCTTTCTTT.

This chain links TRBV7-9 with TRBJ1-4; unclear D gene. CDR1 SEHNR and CDR2 FQNEAQ come from the germline V gene (reference sequence). The germline V and J ends were trimmed by 1 base and 3 bases, with 3 bases remaining between them. The CDR3 is 13 residues long. CDR3 sequence: CASSLDSNEKLFF. The CDR3 DNA reads TGTGCCAGCAGCTTAGACTCTAATGAAAAACTGTTTTTT.

This sequence joins TRBV28 and TRBJ2-6, with D perhaps TRBD1 or TRBD2 (5 bases each). In germline, CDR1 is MDHEN, CDR2 SYDVKM. The CDR3 has 16 residues. The V end lost 4 bases, the J end lost 4 bases, and 14 bases lay between the germline ends. The CDR3: CASSWTQTGGANVLTF. CDR3 nucleotide sequence: TGTGCCAGCAGTTGGACACAAACGGGAGGGGCCAACGTCCTGACTTTC.

V gene TRBV5-5 combines with J gene TRBJ2-2; D not resolved. Trimming shortened V by 4 bases and J by 9 bases, and 10 bases separated the two germline ends. CDR3 size: 12 residues. CDR1 is SGHKS, CDR2 YYEKEE, per germline (reference sequence). CDR3 sequence: CASSSSRRELFF. The CDR3 DNA follows: TGTGCCAGCAGCAGTAGTCGCCGGGAGCTGTTTTTT.

The table lists this clone with a count of one. The chain uses TRBV4-1 and TRBJ1-5, with TRBD1 matching over 11 bases. The trim removed 3 bases at V and 4 bases at J, leaving 14 bases unmatched. This CDR3 is 19 amino acids long. The germline V gene has CDR1 MGHRA and CDR2 YSYEKL. This chain's CDR3 is CASSQGGTGGIVWNQPQHF. In DNA, the CDR3 is TGCGCCAGCAGCCAGGGAGGGACAGGGGGTATTGTTTGGAATCAGCCCCAGCATTTT.

The gene calls are TRBV6-4 and TRBJ2-5; D is undetermined. Germline values: CDR1 MRHNA, CDR2 SNTAGT. V lost 0 bases and J 0 bases, leaving 17 bases between the germline ends. This CDR3 is built from 18 residues. CDR3 coding DNA: TGTGCCAGCAGTGACTCCGGTAAGCCTCTTAAGTACCAAGAGACCCAGTACTTC. This sequence encodes CASSDSGKPLKYQETQYF.

The V call is TRBV28, the J call TRBJ2-7, with D possibly being TRBD2 (7 bases). This CDR3 has 11 residues. From germline, CDR1 is MDHEN and CDR2 SYDVKM. CDR3 loop: CASREGGLKYF. The CDR3 DNA reads TGTGCTTCCAGGGAGGGGGGCCTAAAGTACTTC.

V usage is TRBV29-1 and J usage is TRBJ2-6, with 10 bases matching TRBD1. V shed 2 bases and J 1 base; nucleotides not matched to a gene: 11. This CDR3 spans 19 amino acids. Germline V gene lookup returns CDR1 SQVTM and CDR2 ANQGSEA. CDR3 nucleotide sequence: TGCAGCGTTGAACATCGGGACAGGGGCCAACCATCTGGGGCCAACGTCCTGACTTTC. Its protein is CSVEHRDRGQPSGANVLTF.

The chain employs TRBV25-1 and TRBJ2-6, with 7 bases that match TRBD2. Germline trimming cut 7 bases from V and 1 base from J; bases unmatched to any gene: 7. Germline CDR1 MGHDK, CDR2 SYGVNS. The CDR3 is 16 residues long. CDR3 residues: CASTRKGGSGANVLTF. In nucleotides, the CDR3 is TGTGCCAGCACCCGAAAGGGAGGGTCTGGGGCCAACGTCCTGACTTTC.

The chain combines TRBV4-1 with TRBJ2-7; 11 bases are shared with TRBD1. CDR3 length equals 16 residues. Per the germline V gene, CDR1 is MGHRA and CDR2 is YSYEKL. The V gene end was trimmed by 3 bases and the J gene end by 3 bases; junction bases not matched to a gene: 7. CDR3 protein: CASSQGTGGGYYEQYF. The DNA for the CDR3 is TGCGCCAGCAGCCAGGGGACAGGGGGGGGCTACTACGAGCAGTACTTC.

V and J are TRBV27 and TRBJ1-2; tentative D call: TRBD1 (6 bases). The V gene's germline CDR1 is MNHEY and CDR2 SMNVEV (reference sequence). V gave up 3 bases and J gave up 5 bases, with 13 bases separating them. The CDR3 extends over 14 amino acids. CDR3 bases: TGTGCCAGCAGTTTCGCGACAGGAGGATATGGCTACACCTTC. Residues: CASSFATGGYGYTF.

The rearrangement links TRBV4-1 to TRBJ1-5; D not resolved. CDR1 is MGHRA and CDR2 is YSYEKL in the germline V gene. The CDR3 loop spans 17 amino acids. V was clipped by 0 bases and J by 0 bases, with 12 bases between them. The CDR3 coding sequence is TGCGCCAGCAGCCAAGATCCCCCCACCTATAGCAATCAGCCCCAGCATTTT. This encodes CASSQDPPTYSNQPQHF.

J is TRBJ2-1 and V is TRBV6-6, with 7 bases identical to TRBD2. The CDR3 sequence is 14 residues long. The germline V gene has CDR1 MNHNY and CDR2 SVGAGI (reference sequence). Germline trimming cut 2 bases from V and 7 bases from J; bases unmatched to any gene: 5. The CDR3 DNA sequence: TGTGCCAGCAGTTACGGGGGGGGAGCGAATGAGCAGTTCTTC. It yields the protein CASSYGGGANEQFF.

The V gene is TRBV27, the J gene TRBJ1-2; 7 nucleotides match TRBD1. Germline values: CDR1 MNHEY, CDR2 SMNVEV (reference sequence). V trimming: 7 bases; J trimming: 6 bases; junction bases outside the gene matches: 11. This CDR3 is 14 amino acids long. The CDR3 region has the DNA TGTGCCAGCACCCCAACAGGGGACTCAAATGGCTACACCTTC. This encodes CASTPTGDSNGYTF.

The chain recombines TRBV9 with TRBJ2-7; no definite D call. There are 14 residues in the CDR3. Germline CDR1 and CDR2: SGDLS and YYNGEE. Between the trimmed V and J ends, which lost 3 bases and 2 bases, there was a span of 12 bases. CDR3 DNA: TGTGCCAGCAGCGGACAAAATACAGCCTACGAGCAGTACTTC. Translated: CASSGQNTAYEQYF. Full variable domain (remainder filled in from reference TRBV9 and TRBJ2-7): DSGVTQTPKHLITATGQRVTLRCSPRSGDLSVYWYQQSLDQGLQFLIQYYNGEERAKGNILERFSAQQFPDLHSELNLSSLELGDSALYFCASSGQNTAYEQYFGPGTRLTVT.

The chain joins TRBV5-1 to TRBJ2-1; perhaps TRBD2 as D (5 bases). CDR1 is SGHRS and CDR2 is YFSETQ in the germline V gene. The CDR3 spans 16 residues. The V end lost 2 bases, the J end lost 4 bases, and 16 bases lay between the germline ends. The CDR3 region has the DNA TGCGCCAGCAGCTTTTTTACTGGGGTAGCGTACAATGAGCAGTTCTTC. As protein: CASSFFTGVAYNEQFF.

The rearrangement links TRBV29-1 to TRBJ1-1; 8 nucleotides line up with TRBD1. This CDR3 comprises 13 residues. The V gene end was trimmed by 6 bases and the J gene end by 5 bases; junction bases not matched to a gene: 8. Per germline, CDR1 SQVTM and CDR2 ANQGSEA. The CDR3 DNA sequence: TGCAGCGTCTTTACAGGGGGAGTAACTGAAGCTTTCTTT. It codes for CSVFTGGVTEAFF.

With respect to this clone: Additional DNA sequences in this sample encode the identical CDR3. V gene TRBV6-1 combines with J gene TRBJ2-7; D gene ambiguous. Germline CDR1 reads MNHNS; CDR2 reads SASEGT. This CDR3 has 15 amino acids. Trimming removed 1 base from V and 0 bases from J, with 10 bases in between. CDR3 residues: CASSEVVGSSYEQYF. CDR3 sequence (DNA): TGTGCCAGCAGTGAAGTAGTCGGGTCCTCCTACGAGCAGTACTTC.

This clone has a single count. The chain employs TRBV4-1 and TRBJ1-1; tentatively, D is TRBD1 (5 bases). Between the trimmed V and J ends, which lost 11 bases and 5 bases, there was a span of 12 bases. Germline lookup yields CDR1 MGHRA and CDR2 YSYEKL. The CDR3 sequence is 11 residues long. CDR3: CAVSGRTEAFF. DNA for the CDR3: TGCGCCGTGTCAGGGCGTACTGAAGCTTTCTTT.

This clone has a single count. V gene TRBV7-2 combines with J gene TRBJ2-4; D could derive from TRBD1 or TRBD2 (5 bases each). From germline, CDR1 is SGHTA and CDR2 FQGNSA. Trimming pared 3 bases from V and 1 base from J, leaving 13 bases between. The CDR3 contains 16 residues. The CDR3 spells CASSFPGDLAKNIQYF. CDR3 DNA: TGTGCCAGCAGCTTTCCCGGGGACCTTGCCAAAAACATTCAGTACTTC.

The gene calls are TRBV5-4 and TRBJ2-5, with TRBD1 identical over 11 bases. J was trimmed by 3 bases and V by 4 bases; bases with no gene match: 8. Germline values: CDR1 SGHNT, CDR2 YYREEE (reference sequence). The CDR3 length is 16 residues. CDR3 coding DNA: TGTGCCAGCAGCACAGGGTGGGGACAGGGGGAAGAGACCCAGTACTTC. This sequence encodes CASSTGWGQGEETQYF.

The CDR3 spells CASSLVGTGFSYEQYF. CDR3 in DNA: TGTGCCAGCAGTTTAGTAGGGACAGGGTTCTCCTACGAGCAGTACTTC. This chain connects TRBV27 to TRBJ2-7; 9 bases are a match to TRBD1. J lost 0 bases, V lost 2 bases, and 5 bases had no gene match. The CDR3 totals 16 residues. Germline V CDR1 and CDR2: MNHEY, SMNVEV (reference sequence).

V and J are TRBV27 and TRBJ1-5; 7 nucleotides line up with TRBD1. CDR1 is MNHEY and CDR2 is SMNVEV in the germline V gene (reference sequence). The CDR3 is 15 residues long. With V trimmed by 5 bases and J by 7 bases, 11 bases remained unmatched. As DNA, the CDR3 is TGTGCCAGCAGTCCCAGACAGGGTTTTGGACAGCCCCAGCATTTT. Translated, it gives CASSPRQGFGQPQHF.

This chain connects TRBV4-3 to TRBJ2-5, with 7 nucleotides matching TRBD2. Trimming took 0 bases from V and 3 from J; bases not matched to a gene: 7. Germline CDR1 reads LGHNA; CDR2 reads YSLEER. This CDR3 comprises 16 residues. The CDR3 reads CASSQDMGGGEETQYF. In DNA form, the CDR3 reads TGCGCCAGCAGCCAAGATATGGGCGGGGGTGAAGAGACCCAGTACTTC.

CDR3 DNA sequence: TGCGCCAGCAGCTTCTCCCAGGGACCCCGTGGGCTCGAGCAGTACTTC. This gives the protein CASSFSQGPRGLEQYF. J is TRBJ2-7 and V is TRBV5-1; D may be TRBD1 or TRBD2 (5 bases each). V was trimmed by 2 bases and J by 6 bases, leaving 21 bases between them. The germline CDR1 and CDR2 sequences are SGHRS and YFSETQ. The CDR3 contains 16 residues.